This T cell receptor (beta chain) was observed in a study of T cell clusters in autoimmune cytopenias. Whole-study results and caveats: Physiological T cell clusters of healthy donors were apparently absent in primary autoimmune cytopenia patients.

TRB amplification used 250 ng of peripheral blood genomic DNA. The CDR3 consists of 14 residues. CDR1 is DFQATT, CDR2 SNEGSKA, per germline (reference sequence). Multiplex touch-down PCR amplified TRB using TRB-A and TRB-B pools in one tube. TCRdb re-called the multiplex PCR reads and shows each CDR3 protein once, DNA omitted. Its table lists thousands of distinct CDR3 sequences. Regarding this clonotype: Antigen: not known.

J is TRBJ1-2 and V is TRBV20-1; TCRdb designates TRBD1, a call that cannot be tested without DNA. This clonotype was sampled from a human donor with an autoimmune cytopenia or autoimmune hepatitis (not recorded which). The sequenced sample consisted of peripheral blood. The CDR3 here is CSARRTGEGYGYTF.